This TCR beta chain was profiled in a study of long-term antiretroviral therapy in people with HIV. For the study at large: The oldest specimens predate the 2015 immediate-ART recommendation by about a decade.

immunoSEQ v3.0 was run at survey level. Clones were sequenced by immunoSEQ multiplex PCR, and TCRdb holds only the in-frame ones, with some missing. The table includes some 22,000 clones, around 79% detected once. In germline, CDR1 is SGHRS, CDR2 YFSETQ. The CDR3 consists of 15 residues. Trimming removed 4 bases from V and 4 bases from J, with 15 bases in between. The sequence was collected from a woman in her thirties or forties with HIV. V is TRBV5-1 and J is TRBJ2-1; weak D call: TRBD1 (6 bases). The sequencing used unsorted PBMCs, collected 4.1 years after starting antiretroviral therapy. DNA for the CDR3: TGCGCCAGCAGCGAGGGGACAACCCAATACAATGAGCAGTTCTTC. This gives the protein CASSEGTTQYNEQFF. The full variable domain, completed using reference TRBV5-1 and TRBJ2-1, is KAGVTQTPRYLIKTRGQQVTLSCSPISGHRSVSWYQQTPGQGLQFLFEYFSETQRNKGNFPGRFSGRQFSNSRSEMNVSTLELGDSALYLCASSEGTTQYNEQFFGPGTRLTVL.